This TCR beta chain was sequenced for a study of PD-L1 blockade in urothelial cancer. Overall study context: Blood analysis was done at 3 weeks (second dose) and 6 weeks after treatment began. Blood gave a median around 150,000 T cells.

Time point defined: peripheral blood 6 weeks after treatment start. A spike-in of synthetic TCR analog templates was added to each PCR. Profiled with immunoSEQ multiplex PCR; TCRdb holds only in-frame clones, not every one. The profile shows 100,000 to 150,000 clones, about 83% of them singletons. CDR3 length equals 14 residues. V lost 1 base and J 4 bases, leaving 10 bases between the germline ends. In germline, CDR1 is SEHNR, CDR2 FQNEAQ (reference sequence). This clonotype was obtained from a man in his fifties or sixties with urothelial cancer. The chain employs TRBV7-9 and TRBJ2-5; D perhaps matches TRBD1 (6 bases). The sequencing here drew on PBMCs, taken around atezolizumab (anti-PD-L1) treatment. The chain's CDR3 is CASSLGAGVETQYF. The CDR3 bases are TGTGCCAGCAGCTTAGGGGCAGGGGTAGAGACCCAGTACTTC.